The clone carrying this T cell receptor beta chain was seen a handful of times. The target antigen is unknown. J gave up 4 bases and V 4 bases, and 7 bases lay outside the gene matches. This CDR3 contains 14 residues. Germline-derived CDR1 and CDR2 are MNHEY and SMNVEV (reference sequence). Every sorted population was more than 95% pure. The entry originates in a study of beta chain features in type 1 diabetes. General study results and limits: There was a moderate but significant shortening of TCRB CDR3s in all four CD4+ subsets of Type 1 diabetes patients. Insertions at VDJ junctions were less frequent in type 1 diabetes patients. These patients also deleted more nucleotides at the same junctions.

Reverse transcription of all isolated RNA meant that expressed TCRB transcripts were sequenced. Repertoires were generated with immunoSEQ multiplex PCR, while TCRdb's copy carries only in-frame clones and drops some. The data contain 640,000 or so clones, over 10% of them singletons. The rearrangement joins TRBV27 to TRBJ2-7, with 7 bases aligning to TRBD1. The sequencing input was naive CD4+ T cells from blood. This sequence originates from a man aged 18 to 29 with type 1 diabetes. Here the CDR3 DNA reads TGTGCCAGCAGTTCAGCAGGGGGTCGGTACGAGCAGTACTTC. Protein sequence: CASSSAGGRYEQYF.